These T cell receptor beta chains were read from a single sample in a study of technical replicates of blood from a handful of donors. TCRdb's table, derived via immunoSEQ multiplex PCR, lists solely in-frame clones and lacks some. The sample carries about 83,000 clones, under 95% recorded once. The specimen was T cells isolated from PBMCs. The receptors stem from a human donor in good health. Both conserved end residues are part of each CDR3. A D gene is named only where the DNA matches it firmly. Expanded clones are given a class, and other clones once, few, many or no size at all.

NA 15 TRBJ2-5 TRBV2 TRBD2 TGTGCCAGCAGACACCGACTAGCGGGGGGGGAGACCCAGTACTTC CASRHRLAGGETQYF
NA 13 TRBJ1-1 TRBV28 NA TGTGCCAGCAGGGCCCAGGGGCACACTGAAGCTTTCTTT CASRAQGHTEAFF
NA 14 TRBJ2-1 TRBV9 TRBD2 TGTGCCAGCAGCGCTAGCGGGGGGCCCAATGAGCAGTTCTTC CASSASGGPNEQFF
NA 19 TRBJ1-6 TRBV23-1 NA TGCGCCAGCAGTCAATCGCTGTGGGACTTGGGTGAGGGAAATTCACCCCTCCACTTT CASSQSLWDLGEGNSPLHF
NA 13 TRBJ1-2 TRBV7-9 TRBD1 TGTGCCAGCAGCTTGGGACAGGGGTATGGCTACACCTTC CASSLGQGYGYTF
once 15 TRBJ2-7 TRBV5-1 NA TGCGCCAGCAGCCGATCACAGGGTCGGGACTACGAGCAGTACTTC CASSRSQGRDYEQYF
NA 15 TRBJ2-1 TRBV9 TRBD2 TGTGCCAGCAGCGCCCTAGCGGGCACTTACAATGAGCAGTTCTTC CASSALAGTYNEQFF
NA 16 TRBJ2-3 TRBV5-4 TRBD2 TGTGCCAGCTCATCGGGGGGGAACGGGGCCACAGATACGCAGTATTTT CASSSGGNGATDTQYF
NA 15 TRBJ1-2 TRBV30 TRBD1 TGTGCCTGGAGCGCAACTCCAGGGGGGAGCTATGGCTACACCTTC CAWSATPGGSYGYTF
NA 12 TRBJ1-4 TRBV28 NA TGTGCCAGCAGTACGGTCGTAGAAAAACTGTTTTTT CASSTVVEKLFF
NA 18 TRBJ1-1 TRBV7-9 NA TGTGCCAGCAGCTTAATGTACGGAGGGGAAAATAACCGGTACGAAGCTTTCTTT CASSLMYGGENNRYEAFF
NA 14 TRBJ1-5 TRBV15 NA TGTGCCACCAGCAGCTTATCCACGGATCAGCCCCAGCATTTT CATSSLSTDQPQHF
NA 19 TRBJ2-3 TRBV5-1 NA TGCGCCAGCAGCTTGTCCAGGGAGGCACTTTCGAGACACACAGATACGCAGTATTTT CASSLSREALSRHTDTQYF
NA 13 TRBJ2-2 TRBV7-9 NA TGTGCCAGCAGCTCCACAGGGTCCCGGGAGCTGTTTTTT CASSSTGSRELFF
few 17 TRBJ1-1 TRBV18 NA TGTGCCAGCTCACCGCTCGCCAGGCCCATAGGTGACACTGAAGCTTTCTTT CASSPLARPIGDTEAFF
few 16 TRBJ1-5 TRBV6-4 NA TGTGCCAGCAGCAAGATTCAGGGGCCAAGCAATCAGCCCCAGCATTTT CASSKIQGPSNQPQHF
NA 13 TRBJ1-2 TRBV10-3 NA TGTGCCATCAGTGAGTCACTGGAGTATGGCTACACCTTC CAISESLEYGYTF
NA 14 TRBJ1-1 TRBV27 NA TGTGCCAGCAGTTTATTTGGGCCGAACACTGAAGCTTTCTTT CASSLFGPNTEAFF
NA 14 TRBJ1-4 TRBV6-6 TRBD1 TGTGCCAGCAGTAAGGGACAGGGATATGAAAAACTGTTTTTT CASSKGQGYEKLFF
NA 12 TRBJ2-7 TRBV27 NA TGTGCCGCCCAAAGGGGAGGCTACGAGCAGTACTTC CAAQRGGYEQYF
NA 14 TRBJ1-3 TRBV6-1 NA TGTGCCAGTTGTTGGACAGCCTCTGGAAACACCATATATTTT CASCWTASGNTIYF
NA 15 TRBJ2-2 TRBV5-5 NA TGTGCCAGCAGCTTGGCTATCTCGAACACCGGGGAGCTGTTTTTT CASSLAISNTGELFF
once 15 TRBJ2-7 TRBV5-1 TRBD1 TGCGCCAGCAGCAACAGGGGGTTTAGCTCCTACGAGCAGTACTTC CASSNRGFSSYEQYF
few 15 TRBJ2-3 TRBV14 NA TGTGCCAGCAGCCAAGATACATTTCCCCCAGATACGCAGTATTTT CASSQDTFPPDTQYF
NA 18 TRBJ1-2 TRBV13 NA TGTGCCAGCAGATCAACGGGGGGAGGGACCGGGTTCTACTATGGCTACACCTTC CASRSTGGGTGFYYGYTF
NA 16 TRBJ1-2 TRBV6-5 NA TGTGCCAGCAGTTCTCCGTCGGGGGGGGAGGTGAGAGGCTACACCTTC CASSSPSGGEVRGYTF
NA 13 TRBJ1-1 TRBV6-5 TRBD1 TGTGCCAGCAGTAGACAGGGTTTTACTGAAGCTTTCTTT CASSRQGFTEAFF
NA 16 TRBJ1-1 TRBV5-1 TRBD1 TGCGCCAGCAGCCTGATGACAGGGGGTATGAACACTGAAGCTTTCTTT CASSLMTGGMNTEAFF
NA 15 TRBJ1-1 TRBV27 TRBD1 TGTGCCAGCGGGAGACTAGAACAGGGGATGCCTGAAGCTTTCTTT CASGRLEQGMPEAFF
few 15 TRBJ2-7 TRBV10-3 TRBD1 TGTGCCATCAGCGCCCCGGGACAGGGCTCTGGGGAGCAGTACTTC CAISAPGQGSGEQYF
NA 17 TRBJ2-1 TRBV4-1 NA TGCGCCAGCAGCCAAGAGTTTCAAGGGGGATTCTTCAATGAGCAGTTCTTC CASSQEFQGGFFNEQFF
NA 16 TRBJ2-2 TRBV28 TRBD1 TGTGCCAGCAGTATAACGGGACAGCTAAACACCGGGGAGCTGTTTTTT CASSITGQLNTGELFF
once 15 TRBJ2-7 TRBV10-3 TRBD1 TGTGCCATCAGTGTCGGGACAGGGTATGGGTACGAGCAGTACTTC CAISVGTGYGYEQYF
few 16 TRBJ2-6 TRBV5-1 NA TGCGCCAGCAGCTTGGGTCACAGCTCTGGGGCCAACGTCCTGACTTTC CASSLGHSSGANVLTF
NA 15 TRBJ1-2 TRBV30 TRBD1 TGTGCCTGGAGTGAAGACAGGGGGATCGGCTATGGCTACACCTTC CAWSEDRGIGYGYTF
NA 12 TRBJ2-1 TRBV6-1 NA TGTGCCAGCAAGGTGTGGGAGAATGAGCAGTTCTTC CASKVWENEQFF
NA 15 TRBJ2-1 TRBV6-4 TRBD2 TGTGCCAGCAGCTATCTAGCGGGGGCCTACAATGAGCAGTTCTTC CASSYLAGAYNEQFF
NA 15 TRBJ1-6 TRBV2 TRBD1 TGTGCCAGCAGTGGGACAGGGGGAAATGGGCCACCCCTCCACTTT CASSGTGGNGPPLHF
few 14 TRBJ1-1 TRBV29-1 NA TGCAGCGTGGCCGGGACAACATTGAACACTGAAGCTTTCTTT CSVAGTTLNTEAFF
once 15 TRBJ1-1 TRBV5-4 NA TGTGCCAGCAGCTCACCGGGACAAATCGGAATGGAAGCTTTCTTT CASSSPGQIGMEAFF
NA 17 TRBJ2-5 TRBV28 TRBD1 TGTGCCAGCTCCCGTGAGGACAGGGGCGAGGGGAAAGAGACCCAGTACTTC CASSREDRGEGKETQYF
NA 15 TRBJ2-3 TRBV6-5 TRBD1 TGTGCCAGCAGTTATTGGGGACAGAGCACAGATACGCAGTATTTT CASSYWGQSTDTQYF
NA 15 TRBJ2-5 TRBV4-1 TRBD2 TGCGCCAGCAGCCAGGGGCGGGGGGTTAAAGAGACCCAGTACTTC CASSQGRGVKETQYF
NA 15 TRBJ1-4 TRBV6-1 NA TGTGCCAGCAGTACCCGGGGGGCGGCTAATGAAAAACTGTTTTTT CASSTRGAANEKLFF
few 14 TRBJ1-2 TRBV5-6 NA TGTGCCAGCAGCCCTCAACAGGGCGGCTATGGCTACACCTTC CASSPQQGGYGYTF
NA 16 TRBJ1-1 TRBV5-5 TRBD1 TGTGCCAGCAGCTTGGAACAGGGGGGGATGAACACTGAAGCTTTCTTT CASSLEQGGMNTEAFF
NA 15 TRBJ1-5 TRBV2 NA TGTGCCAGCAGCGATGGGTATGACAGAACTCAGCCCCAGCATTTT CASSDGYDRTQPQHF
NA 17 TRBJ1-2 TRBV27 NA TGTGCCAGCAGCCAAACTCGTTATAGCCGGGGGGAGTGGGGCTACACCTTC CASSQTRYSRGEWGYTF
NA 13 TRBJ2-7 TRBV30 NA TGTGCCTGGAGTGTAGCTCCTCTCTACGAGCAGTACTTC CAWSVAPLYEQYF
NA 14 TRBJ2-7 TRBV28 TRBD1 TGTGCCAGCAGTTTAGCAGGGGGCAACTACGAGCAGTACTTC CASSLAGGNYEQYF
NA 15 TRBJ2-3 TRBV7-2 TRBD1 TGTGCCAGCAGCTTATGGCAGGGGGCGCAGGTGGGGCAGTATTTT CASSLWQGAQVGQYF
NA 13 TRBJ2-7 TRBV28 NA TGTGCCAGCAGAACCCACCTAACCTACGAGCAGTACTTC CASRTHLTYEQYF
once 15 TRBJ2-5 TRBV19 NA TGTGCCAGTAGTTCATTAGGACAGTACCAAGAGACCCAGTACTTC CASSSLGQYQETQYF
NA 13 TRBJ1-1 TRBV19 NA TGTGCCAGTAGTATCTACCCCAACGCCGAAGCTTTCTTT CASSIYPNAEAFF
NA 18 TRBJ1-1 TRBV29-1 TRBD1 TGCAGCGCCGCCTATAAGACCGGGACAGGGGGCTTCGGGACTGAAGCTTTCTTT CSAAYKTGTGGFGTEAFF
NA 16 TRBJ1-2 TRBV27 TRBD1 TGTGCCAGCAGTTTACGCAGGGGGCCCCTAAACTATGGCTACACCTTC CASSLRRGPLNYGYTF
NA 16 TRBJ1-2 TRBV15 NA TGTGCCACCAGCAGGCGAAGGACAGAGAGGACCTATGGCTACACCTTC CATSRRRTERTYGYTF
NA 16 TRBJ2-3 TRBV5-1 TRBD1 TGCGCCAGCAGCCGGGGGACAGGGGGCTGGACAGATACGCAGTATTTT CASSRGTGGWTDTQYF
NA 15 TRBJ1-4 TRBV5-1 NA TGCGCCAGCAGCTTGTGGGAGGGCACCCGAGAAAAACTGTTTTTT CASSLWEGTREKLFF